These T cell receptor beta chains were read from a single sample in a study of blood T cell repertoires in COVID-19. The table came from immunoSEQ multiplex PCR; TCRdb's copy has only in-frame clones and leaves some out. The data show over 200,000 clones, around nine tenths seen once. The sequenced material came from peripheral blood. These receptors all come from a woman in her sixties with acute or convalescent COVID-19. The CDR3 runs from the conserved cysteine through the conserved F or W.

cdr3_length v_call cdr3_aa
15 TRBV6-5 CASSYNRGRGTEAFF
14 TRBV19 CASSIVRGRSPLHF
15 TRBV6-5 CASSPRGGTNQPQHF
14 TRBV6-5 CASRRQAEYSPLHF
15 TRBV6-4 CASSDGTSGFNEQFF
14 TRBV6-6 CASSYGSGRQEQYF
12 TRBV28 CASSSPQYTQYF
14 TRBV19 CASSIRYQDTEAFF
14 TRBV5-6 CASSETGSNQPQHF
15 TRBV9 CASSVGGGTSYEQYF
14 TRBV28 CASSNHRLNTEAFF
16 TRBV24-1 CATSAPGQGGRSEQFF
15 TRBV7-8 CASSPWTEENTEAFF
16 TRBV11-2 CASSLGYRGSGNTIYF
15 TRBV4-3 CASTARVADTGELFF
15 TRBV7-6 CASSERTVNTGELFF
14 TRBV11-2 CASSSSTGGYEQYF
13 TRBV28 CASSLTDNQPQHF
14 TRBV6-5 CASNFDRGISPLHF
15 TRBV6-4 CASSVLAGRTDTQYF
17 TRBV6-1 CASSERTGTGAFFTQYF
13 TRBV30 CAWSSDRNQPQHF
11 TRBV7-9 CASSTVGPQHF
14 TRBV6-5 CASSYAGPNTEAFF
15 TRBV11-2 CASSYAGASYNEQFF
15 TRBV6-1 CASSEGGAGANVLTF
15 TRBV14 CASSQEVGRGSEQFF
12 TRBV3-1/TRBV3-2 CASSQGRGGYTF
13 TRBV10-2 CASTPTGTGELFF